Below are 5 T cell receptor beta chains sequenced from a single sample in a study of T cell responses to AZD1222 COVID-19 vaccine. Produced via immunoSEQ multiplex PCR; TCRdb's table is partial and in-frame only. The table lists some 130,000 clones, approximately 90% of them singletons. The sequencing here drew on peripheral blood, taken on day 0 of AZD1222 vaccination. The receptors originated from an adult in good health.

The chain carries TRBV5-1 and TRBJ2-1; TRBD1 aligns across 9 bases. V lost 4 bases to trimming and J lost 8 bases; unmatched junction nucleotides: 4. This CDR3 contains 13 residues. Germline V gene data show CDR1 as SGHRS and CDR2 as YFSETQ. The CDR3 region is CASSRRTGDEQFF. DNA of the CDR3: TGCGCCAGCAGCCGACGGACAGGGGATGAGCAGTTCTTC.

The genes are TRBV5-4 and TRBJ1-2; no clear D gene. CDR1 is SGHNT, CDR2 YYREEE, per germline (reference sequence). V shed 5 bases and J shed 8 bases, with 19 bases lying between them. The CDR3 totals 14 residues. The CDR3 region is CASRSTDPAGGYTF. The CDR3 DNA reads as TGTGCCAGCAGGTCTACAGATCCCGCCGGGGGCTACACCTTC.

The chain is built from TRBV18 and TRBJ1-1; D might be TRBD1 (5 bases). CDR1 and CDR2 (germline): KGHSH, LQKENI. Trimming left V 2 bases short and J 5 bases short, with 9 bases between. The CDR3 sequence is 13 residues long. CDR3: CASSPIKGTEAFF. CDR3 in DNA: TGTGCCAGCTCACCAATTAAGGGGACTGAAGCTTTCTTT.

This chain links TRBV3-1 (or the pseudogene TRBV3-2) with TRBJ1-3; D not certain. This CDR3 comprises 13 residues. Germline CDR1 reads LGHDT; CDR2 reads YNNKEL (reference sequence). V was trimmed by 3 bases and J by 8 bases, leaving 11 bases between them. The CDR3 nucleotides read TGTGCCAGCAGCCAGATGTCCGGACACACCATATATTTT. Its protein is CASSQMSGHTIYF.

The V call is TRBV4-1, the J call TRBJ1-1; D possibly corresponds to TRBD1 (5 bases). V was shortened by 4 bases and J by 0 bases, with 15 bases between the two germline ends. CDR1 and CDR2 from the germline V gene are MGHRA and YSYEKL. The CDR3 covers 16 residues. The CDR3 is CASSPSPGRMNTEAFF. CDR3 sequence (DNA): TGCGCCAGCAGCCCCTCACCGGGACGGATGAACACTGAAGCTTTCTTT.